What follows describes a single T cell receptor (beta chain). The record originates from a study of T cell changes during pregnancy in multiple sclerosis. Germline-derived CDR1 and CDR2 are SGHRS and YFSETQ. V shed 3 bases and J shed 0 bases, with 10 bases lying between them. This CDR3 is 15 amino acids long. Assay: immunoSEQ multiplex PCR; the TCRdb copy retains only in-frame clones and omits some. The sample consists of 60,000 to 65,000 clones, roughly 91% of them appearing once. The rearrangement links TRBV5-1 to TRBJ2-1; D is uncertain. The receptor was isolated from a female donor in good health, enrolled as a control in a pregnancy study. The source material was peripheral blood, sampled in the second trimester of pregnancy. CDR3: CASSSRRSSYNEQFF. CDR3 DNA sequence: TGCGCCAGCAGCTCCCGAAGGAGCTCCTACAATGAGCAGTTCTTC. The full variable domain, with the rest looked up from reference TRBV5-1 and TRBJ2-1, is KAGVTQTPRYLIKTRGQQVTLSCSPISGHRSVSWYQQTPGQGLQFLFEYFSETQRNKGNFPGRFSGRQFSNSRSEMNVSTLELGDSALYLCASSSRRSSYNEQFFGPGTRLTVL.